This TCR beta chain was sequenced during a study of cytomegalovirus exposure and HLA in healthy donors. For the study at large: Membership in the Caucasian-associated ancestry cluster was found for around 81% of 300 to 400 genotyped donors.

General study results and limits: Common viral pathogens (according to a later analysis) appeared linked to several of the most significant clusters.

A multiplex PCR was run with 60 Vbeta primers and 13 Jbeta primers. Only in-frame clones appear in the TCRdb table, and some are missing; sequencing was by immunoSEQ multiplex PCR. In the table there are 120,000 to 150,000 clones, over 60% of which are singletons. Donors were nominally healthy when sampled, though unrecorded immune exposures were likely. On this clone itself: Its antigen is undetermined.

This clonotype was sampled from a male donor in good health and CMV-seronegative. The sequenced sample consisted of PBMCs.

The CDR3 DNA follows: TGTGCCAGCTCAGCCGTGGGGGCCGCAAACTATGGCTACACCTTC. It translates to CASSAVGAANYGYTF. The chain carries TRBV18 and TRBJ1-2; tentatively, D is TRBD1 (6 bases). The CDR3 consists of 15 residues. Germline V gene data show CDR1 as KGHSH and CDR2 as LQKENI. Trimming removed 5 bases from V and 2 bases from J, with 15 bases in between.